A selection of T cell receptor beta chains follows, all from one sample in a study of CD8+ T cells in alopecia areata. Produced via immunoSEQ multiplex PCR; TCRdb's table is partial and in-frame only. The sample lists more than 150,000 clones; around 51% were seen once. Sequencing was performed on CD8+ T cells sorted from blood, taken around week 53, from a patient treated with tofacitinib. The receptors come from a human donor with alopecia areata. CDR3s include the opening cysteine and the closing phenylalanine or tryptophan.

J gene | V gene | CDR3 protein
TRBJ1-1 | TRBV7-2 | CASSLAAANTEAFF
TRBJ2-7 | TRBV7-9 | CASSFDGTYEQYF
TRBJ2-5 | TRBV27 | CASSLYQGQETQYF
TRBJ1-2 | TRBV18 | CASSPPTTQGTNYGYTF
TRBJ2-1 | TRBV2 | CASSEDMYNEQFF
TRBJ2-2 | TRBV9 | CASSVGDSANTGELFF
TRBJ2-7 | TRBV19 | CASSLVTGEDYEQYF
TRBJ2-7 | TRBV6-1 | CASSFTGDYEQYF
TRBJ2-7 | TRBV11-2 | CASNPSAGGRKGYEQYF
TRBJ2-2 | TRBV6-1 | CASSEIPGRTGELFF
TRBJ2-2 | TRBV7-3 | CASSLRDTGELFF
TRBJ2-7 | TRBV7-9 | CASSGQSYEQYF
TRBJ1-1 | TRBV5-1 | CASSPAWGTEAFF
TRBJ1-1 | TRBV5-6 | CASSFRKGTEAFF
TRBJ2-7 | TRBV4-1 | CASSQVSGPYEQYF
TRBJ1-1 | TRBV29-1 | CSVTGGINTEAFF
TRBJ1-2 | TRBV6-5 | CASSGDRTYGYTF
TRBJ2-7 | TRBV29-1 | CSTWTAYEQYF
TRBJ1-2 | TRBV25-1 | CASSVTDRGDYGYTF
TRBJ2-2 | TRBV9 | CASSHPGLHANTGELFF
TRBJ2-5 | TRBV7-2 | CASSFRDNQETQYF
TRBJ2-7 | TRBV30 | CAWSVELGYEQYF
TRBJ1-1 | TRBV30 | CAWRGSGTVGEAFF
TRBJ2-3 | TRBV27 | CASSFTGGALVF
TRBJ1-1 | TRBV6-6 | CASSYGGEGLNTEAFF
TRBJ1-3 | TRBV27 | CASSLSIRAGNTIYF
TRBJ1-1 | TRBV7-3 | CASSTQGDTEAFF
TRBJ1-2 | TRBV30 | CAWSVLGGPGYTF
TRBJ1-1 | TRBV11-2 | CASSQRTGEAFF
TRBJ2-7 | TRBV5-1 | CASSFASPRGEQYF
TRBJ1-1 | TRBV7-9 | CASSSGATEAFF
TRBJ1-1 | TRBV7-9 | CASSKLNTEAFF
TRBJ1-2 | TRBV7-2 | CASSAGSGGYTF
TRBJ1-5 | TRBV10-2 | CASSRDRGEPQHF
TRBJ1-1 | TRBV14 | CASSVVPKTEAFF
TRBJ2-7 | TRBV29-1 | CSVERVNGGQAYEQYF
TRBJ1-2 | TRBV13 | CASSEGQGDYGYTF
TRBJ2-2 | TRBV30 | CAWSVQHTGELFF
TRBJ2-7 | TRBV9 | CASSPRPGTGSHHEQYF
TRBJ2-1 | TRBV18 | CASSPRPGTKSNEQFF
TRBJ2-1 | TRBV29-1 | CSVEDLSGGYEQFF
TRBJ2-7 | TRBV11-2 | CASSSPRVAYEQYF
TRBJ1-5 | TRBV5-6 | CASSLGSASNQPQHF
TRBJ2-4 | TRBV6-5 | CASSYGEGDIQYF
TRBJ2-3 | TRBV4-3 | CASSQTSGTDTQYF
TRBJ1-1 | TRBV7-9 | CASSLDGPEAFF
TRBJ2-1 | TRBV7-2 | CASSTRVNNEQFF
TRBJ2-5 | TRBV7-8 | CASSLAVLAGGTWQETQYF
TRBJ2-3 | TRBV6-4 | CASSDSARGIADTQYF
TRBJ2-1 | TRBV30 | CALELTYNEQFF
TRBJ2-5 | TRBV7-9 | CASSLWDQETQYF
TRBJ1-1 | TRBV5-6 | CASSSSPTNTEAFF
TRBJ1-5 | TRBV16 | CASSRISGDPSYSNQPQHF
TRBJ2-3 | TRBV30 | CAWSPRGREGADTQYF
TRBJ2-7 | TRBV4-2 | CASSQGLLWSEQYF
TRBJ1-6 | TRBV5-6 | CASSSSGNSPLHF
TRBJ2-7 | TRBV4-1 | CASSQIGQGDEQYF